The rows below give T cell receptor beta chains drawn from one sample of a study of PD-1 blockade in mismatch repair-deficient tumors. Here immunoSEQ multiplex PCR was the method, and the copy in TCRdb shows in-frame clones only, minus some. Here the sample spans about 68,000 clones, about 72% being singletons. The sequencing used peripheral blood, collected 2 weeks after starting pembrolizumab. The receptors come from an adult with mismatch repair-deficient cancer. Each CDR3 is given with its conserved first and last residue. A D gene is named only where the DNA matches it firmly. A clone size is listed for some rows: how often the clone was seen (once, few, many), or a class if it is expanded.

.	TRBJ2-5	.	TRBV6-5	CASGTGGQPQETQYF	TGTGCCAGCGGCACCGGGGGACAGCCGCAAGAGACCCAGTACTTC
.	TRBJ1-3	.	TRBV19	CATQGQDLKGSSGNTIYF	TGTGCCACCCAGGGGCAGGACCTGAAAGGGAGCTCTGGAAACACCATATATTTT
once	TRBJ2-6	.	TRBV4-3	CASSQGGRAGGANVLTF	TGCGCCAGCAGCCAAGGGGGCAGGGCAGGTGGGGCCAACGTCCTGACTTTC
.	TRBJ2-3	.	TRBV19	CASTPPGIRGRHTQYF	TGTGCCAGTACCCCCCCTGGGATTAGGGGTAGGCATACGCAGTATTTT
.	TRBJ2-7	.	TRBV6-1	CASSDGFGQSDEQYF	TGTGCCAGCAGTGACGGGTTTGGCCAATCCGACGAGCAGTACTTC
.	TRBJ2-5	TRBD2	TRBV9	CASSVERTSGRETQYF	TGTGCCAGCAGCGTAGAGCGGACTAGCGGGAGAGAGACCCAGTACTTC
.	TRBJ2-5	.	TRBV25-1	CASSSPRGLAGYQETQYF	TGTGCCAGCAGTTCTCCCAGGGGGCTAGCGGGGTACCAAGAGACCCAGTACTTC
.	TRBJ2-7	TRBD1	TRBV2	CASSDMGQRYF	TGTGCCAGCAGTGATATGGGACAGAGGTACTTC
.	TRBJ1-1	TRBD1	TRBV27	CASSSGQLDLNTEAFF	TGTGCCAGCAGCTCGGGACAGTTAGATTTGAACACTGAAGCTTTCTTT
few	TRBJ2-3	.	TRBV7-9	CASSLNGARADTQYF	TGTGCCAGCAGCTTAAACGGAGCAAGGGCAGATACGCAGTATTTT
.	TRBJ2-7	TRBD2	TRBV13	CASSLDRLSGSYEQYF	TGTGCCAGCAGCTTAGACCGCCTTAGCGGGAGTTACGAGCAGTACTTC
.	TRBJ2-2	TRBD2	TRBV7-3	CASSSGLASTGELFF	TGTGCCAGCAGCTCGGGACTAGCAAGTACCGGGGAGCTGTTTTTT
few	TRBJ2-2	TRBD2	TRBV18	CASSQVLAGVNTGELFF	TGTGCCAGCTCACAAGTCCTAGCGGGAGTGAACACCGGGGAGCTGTTTTTT
.	TRBJ2-3	.	TRBV7-3	CASSLGSARDTQYF	TGTGCCAGCAGCTTAGGGTCCGCGCGTGATACGCAGTATTTT
few	TRBJ1-2	.	TRBV12-1	CASSQNLTGQYGYTF	TGTGCCAGCAGCCAAAACTTGACAGGCCAGTATGGCTACACCTTC
once	TRBJ2-7	.	TRBV27	CASSLTTGLEQYF	TGTGCCAGCAGTTTAACGACTGGATTAGAGCAGTACTTC
.	TRBJ2-3	TRBD2	TRBV5-1	CASSLALAGGRDTQYF	TGCGCCAGCAGCTTGGCCCTCGCGGGAGGTAGGGATACGCAGTATTTT
.	TRBJ1-5	.	TRBV27	CASSFQRGQPQHF	TGTGCCAGCAGTTTCCAGAGGGGTCAGCCCCAGCATTTT
.	TRBJ2-1	.	TRBV4-3	CASSQEFRENSQFF	TGCGCCAGCAGCCAAGAGTTCCGGGAGAACTCTCAGTTCTTC
.	TRBJ2-7	.	TRBV7-3	CAGGGARRAYEQYF	TGTGCCGGAGGAGGAGCAAGGAGGGCTTACGAGCAGTACTTC
.	TRBJ2-2	TRBD2	TRBV5-4	CASSPGGRDTGELFF	TGTGCCAGCAGCCCGGGGGGGAGGGACACCGGGGAGCTGTTTTTT
.	TRBJ2-5	.	TRBV9	CASSATGLEETQYF	TGTGCCAGCAGCGCGACGGGGTTGGAGGAGACCCAGTACTTC
.	TRBJ2-3	.	TRBV11-3	CASSGGTDTQYF	TGTGCCAGCAGCGGAGGGACAGATACGCAGTATTTT
.	TRBJ2-3	TRBD1	TRBV28	CASRGGAGTDTQYF	TGTGCCAGCCGAGGGGGCGCCGGAACAGATACGCAGTATTTT
.	TRBJ2-2	TRBD2	TRBV9	CASSVGTSSNTGELFF	TGTGCCAGCAGCGTTGGGACTAGCTCGAACACCGGGGAGCTGTTTTTT
.	TRBJ2-2	.	TRBV6-1	CASALPPNTGELFF	TGTGCCAGCGCCCTCCCCCCGAACACCGGGGAGCTGTTTTTT
.	TRBJ1-1	.	TRBV6-5	CASREQGLNTEAFF	TGTGCCAGCAGAGAACAGGGTTTGAACACTGAAGCTTTCTTT
.	TRBJ1-4	TRBD1	TRBV5-1	CASSLGDRPNEKLFF	TGCGCCAGCAGCTTGGGGGACAGACCCAATGAAAAACTGTTTTTT